This passage covers 7 T cell receptor beta chains from one sample sequenced in a study of T and B cells in COVID-19 patients. From blood, roughly 250-500 ng of genomic DNA served as TRB template. Multiplex PCR with BIOMED2 TRB-A/B primer pools amplified TRB rearrangements. TCRdb reprocessed the multiplex PCR reads with MiXCR, giving one entry per CDR3 protein. This table has 9,000 to 13,000 distinct CDR3 sequences, roughly 31% appearing once. Sequences were obtained from blood. These receptors all come from a human donor with active COVID-19.

The chain combines TRBV5-1 with TRBJ2-7; no clear D gene. CDR1 is SGHRS, CDR2 YFSETQ, per germline. The ends were cut back, 2 bases at V and 5 bases at J, with 11 bases in the middle. CDR3 length: 13 residues. The CDR3 nucleotides read TGCGCCAGCAGCTTTGGGGTGATTGACGAGCAGTACTTC. Protein product: CASSFGVIDEQYF.

The table lists this clonotype with a few counts. This sequence joins TRBV6-5 and TRBJ1-4; TRBD1 matches 9 bases. The germline gives CDR1 MNHEY, CDR2 SVGAGI. The CDR3 totals 15 residues. Trimming removed 7 bases from V and 8 bases from J; junction bases left unmatched: 11. CDR3 DNA: TGTGCCAGCAAGAGGACAGGGGCTGTAGGAGAAAAACTGTTTTTT. Its protein product is CASKRTGAVGEKLFF.

By proportion, this clonotype is medium-sized. J is TRBJ2-7 and V is TRBV29-1, with 9 bases identical to TRBD2. The germline V gene has CDR1 SQVTM and CDR2 ANQGSEA. CDR3 length: 12 amino acids. With 4 bases clipped from V and 7 bases from J, the junction kept 5 bases outside the gene matches. The CDR3 sequence is CSVGGGAKEQYF. The CDR3 region has the DNA TGCAGCGTTGGCGGGGGGGCGAAAGAGCAGTACTTC.

The V gene is TRBV6-5, the J gene TRBJ2-7, with 10 bases aligning to TRBD1. The CDR3 runs to 17 residues. Trimming at V came to 2 bases and at J to 1 base, leaving 8 bases not matched to a gene. The V gene's germline CDR1 is MNHEY and CDR2 SVGAGI. The CDR3 bases are TGTGCCAGCAGTTACGACGTCCCGGACAGGGGGTCCTACGAGCAGTACTTC. Translated, it gives CASSYDVPDRGSYEQYF.

This clonotype is medium-sized within its sample. The chain recombines TRBV27 with TRBJ1-2; possible D gene TRBD1, 6 bases. Germline V gene sequence: CDR1 MNHEY, CDR2 SMNVEV (reference sequence). This CDR3 is 13 amino acids long. V shed 8 bases and J shed 8 bases, with 18 bases lying between them. The CDR3 sequence is CASSTTYRDGYTF. The CDR3 coding sequence is TGTGCCAGCTCGACCACATACAGGGACGGCTACACCTTC.

The rearrangement joins TRBV20-1 to TRBJ2-3; either TRBD1 or TRBD2 may supply D (5 bases each). The CDR3 is 17 amino acids. V lost 1 base to trimming and J lost 1 base, with 18 bases between them. The germline CDR1 and CDR2 sequences are DFQATT and SNEGSKA (reference sequence). CDR3 sequence reads: CSARVSGIASRTDTQYF. CDR3 coding DNA: TGCAGTGCTAGAGTTTCAGGGATAGCGTCCCGCACAGATACGCAGTATTTT.

This clonotype has just a few counts. V and J are TRBV5-4 and TRBJ2-2, with a weak D call TRBD1 (6 bases). The CDR3 totals 14 residues. Germline CDR1 and CDR2: SGHNT and YYREEE (reference sequence). V gave up 1 base and J gave up 6 bases, with 10 bases separating them. CDR3 DNA sequence: TGTGCCAGCAGCTTGACCCCAGGGGCCGGGGAGCTGTTTTTT. It is translated as CASSLTPGAGELFF.